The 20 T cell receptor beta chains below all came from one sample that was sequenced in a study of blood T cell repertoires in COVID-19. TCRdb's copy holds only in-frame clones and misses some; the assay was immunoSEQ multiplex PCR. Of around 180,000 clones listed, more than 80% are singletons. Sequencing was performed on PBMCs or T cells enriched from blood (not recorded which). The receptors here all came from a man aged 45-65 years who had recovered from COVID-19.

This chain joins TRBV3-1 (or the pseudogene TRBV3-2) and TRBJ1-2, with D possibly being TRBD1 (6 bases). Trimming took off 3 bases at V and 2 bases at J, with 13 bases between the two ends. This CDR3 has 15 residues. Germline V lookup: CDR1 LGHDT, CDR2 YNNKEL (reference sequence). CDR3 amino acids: CASSQAQGYNYGYTF. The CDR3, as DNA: TGTGCCAGCAGCCAGGCACAGGGCTACAACTATGGCTACACCTTC.

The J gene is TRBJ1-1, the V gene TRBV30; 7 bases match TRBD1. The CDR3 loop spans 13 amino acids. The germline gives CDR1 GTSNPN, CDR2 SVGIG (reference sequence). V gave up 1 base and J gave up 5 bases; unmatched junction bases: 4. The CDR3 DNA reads TGTGCCTGGAGTGCCGACAGGGAAACTGAAGCTTTCTTT. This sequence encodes CAWSADRETEAFF. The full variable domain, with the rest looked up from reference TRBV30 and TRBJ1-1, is SQTIHQWPATLVQPVGSPLSLECTVEGTSNPNLYWYRQAAGRGLQLLFYSVGIGQISSEVPQNLSASRPQDRQFILSSKKLLLSDSGFYLCAWSADRETEAFFGQGTRLTVV.

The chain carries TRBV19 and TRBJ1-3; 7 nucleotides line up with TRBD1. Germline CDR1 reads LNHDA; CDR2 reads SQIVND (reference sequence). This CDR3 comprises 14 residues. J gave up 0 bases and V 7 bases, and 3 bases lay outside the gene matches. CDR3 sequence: CASMEGASGNTIYF. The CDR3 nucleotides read TGTGCCAGTATGGAGGGGGCCTCTGGAAACACCATATATTTT.

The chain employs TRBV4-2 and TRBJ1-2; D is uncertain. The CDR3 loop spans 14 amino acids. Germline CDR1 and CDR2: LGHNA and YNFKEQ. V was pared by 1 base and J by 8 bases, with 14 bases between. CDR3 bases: TGTGCCAGCAGCCAAGTCGCGGAATTAACCGGCTACACCTTC. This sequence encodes CASSQVAELTGYTF.

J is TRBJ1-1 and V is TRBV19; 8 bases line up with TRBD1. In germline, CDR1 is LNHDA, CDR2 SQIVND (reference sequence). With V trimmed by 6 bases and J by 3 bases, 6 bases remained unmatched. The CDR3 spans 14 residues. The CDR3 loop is CASRQDRGDTEAFF. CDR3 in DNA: TGTGCCAGTAGACAAGACAGGGGAGACACTGAAGCTTTCTTT.

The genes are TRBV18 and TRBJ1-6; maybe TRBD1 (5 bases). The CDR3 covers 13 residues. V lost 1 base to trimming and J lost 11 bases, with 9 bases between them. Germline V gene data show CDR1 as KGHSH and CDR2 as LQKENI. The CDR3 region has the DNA TGTGCCAGCTCACCACTGGAGGGACCACCCCTCCACTTT. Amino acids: CASSPLEGPPLHF. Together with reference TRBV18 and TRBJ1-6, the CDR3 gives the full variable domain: NAGVMQNPRHLVRRRGQEARLRCSPMKGHSHVYWYRQLPEEGLKFMVYLQKENIIDESGMPKERFSAEFPKEGPSILRIQQVVRGDSAAYFCASSPLEGPPLHFGNGTRLTVT.

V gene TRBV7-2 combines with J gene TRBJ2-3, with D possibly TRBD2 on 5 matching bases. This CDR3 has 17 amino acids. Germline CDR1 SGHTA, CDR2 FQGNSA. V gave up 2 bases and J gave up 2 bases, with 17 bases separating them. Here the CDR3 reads CASSLPGDGVATDTQYF. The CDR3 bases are TGTGCCAGCAGCTTACCCGGGGATGGTGTGGCCACAGATACGCAGTATTTT.

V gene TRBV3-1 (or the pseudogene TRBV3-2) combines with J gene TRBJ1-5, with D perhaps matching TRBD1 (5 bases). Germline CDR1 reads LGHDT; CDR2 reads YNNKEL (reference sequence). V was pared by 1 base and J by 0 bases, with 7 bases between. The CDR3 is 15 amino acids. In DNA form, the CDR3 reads TGTGCCAGCAGCCAAGGGACATTTAGCAATCAGCCCCAGCATTTT. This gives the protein CASSQGTFSNQPQHF.

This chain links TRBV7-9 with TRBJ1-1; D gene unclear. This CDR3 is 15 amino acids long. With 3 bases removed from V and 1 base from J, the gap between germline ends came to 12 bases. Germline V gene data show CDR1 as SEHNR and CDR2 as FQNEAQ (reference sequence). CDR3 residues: CASSFGDTPNTEAFF. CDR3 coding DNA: TGTGCCAGCAGCTTTGGCGACACCCCGAACACTGAAGCTTTCTTT.

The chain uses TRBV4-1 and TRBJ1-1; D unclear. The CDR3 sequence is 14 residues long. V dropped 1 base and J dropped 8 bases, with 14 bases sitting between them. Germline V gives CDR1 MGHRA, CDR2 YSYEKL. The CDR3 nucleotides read TGCGCCAGCAGCCAAGTTACGCGGATGGTCGAAGCTTTCTTT. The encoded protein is CASSQVTRMVEAFF.

CDR3 DNA sequence: TGCAGTGCTATTGAATCTATCCGGCCAGGTGGCAATCAGCCCCAGCATTTT. Translation: CSAIESIRPGGNQPQHF. The chain uses TRBV20-1 and TRBJ1-5; unclear D gene. The germline CDR1 and CDR2 sequences are DFQATT and SNEGSKA (reference sequence). The CDR3 sequence is 17 residues long. The ends were cut back, 4 bases at V and 2 bases at J, with 21 bases in the middle.

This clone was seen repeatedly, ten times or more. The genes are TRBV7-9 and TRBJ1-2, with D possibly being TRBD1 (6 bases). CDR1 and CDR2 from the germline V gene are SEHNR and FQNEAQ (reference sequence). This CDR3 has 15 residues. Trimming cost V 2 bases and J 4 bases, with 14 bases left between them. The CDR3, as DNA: TGTGCCAGCAGCTTAAGTTCACAGGGACCCTATGGCTACACCTTC. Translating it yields CASSLSSQGPYGYTF.

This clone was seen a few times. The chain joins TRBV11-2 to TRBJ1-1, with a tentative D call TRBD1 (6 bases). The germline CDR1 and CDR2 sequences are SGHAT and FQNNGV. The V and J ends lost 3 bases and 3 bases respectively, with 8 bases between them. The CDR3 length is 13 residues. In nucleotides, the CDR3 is TGTGCCAGCAGCTTTAGACAGGACACTGAAGCTTTCTTT. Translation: CASSFRQDTEAFF.

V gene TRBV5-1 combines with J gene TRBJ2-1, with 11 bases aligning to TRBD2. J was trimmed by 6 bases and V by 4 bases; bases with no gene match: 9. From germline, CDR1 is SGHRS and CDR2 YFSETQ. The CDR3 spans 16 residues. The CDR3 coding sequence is TGCGCCAGCAGCGTGAGACTAGCGGGGTCAGGCAATGAGCAGTTCTTC. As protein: CASSVRLAGSGNEQFF.

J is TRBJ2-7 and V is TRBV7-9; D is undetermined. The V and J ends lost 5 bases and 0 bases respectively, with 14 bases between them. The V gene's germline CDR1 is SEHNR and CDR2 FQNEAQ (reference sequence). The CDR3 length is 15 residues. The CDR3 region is CASSLPGSGSYEQYF. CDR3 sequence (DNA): TGTGCCAGCAGCCTTCCCGGGTCCGGCTCCTACGAGCAGTACTTC.

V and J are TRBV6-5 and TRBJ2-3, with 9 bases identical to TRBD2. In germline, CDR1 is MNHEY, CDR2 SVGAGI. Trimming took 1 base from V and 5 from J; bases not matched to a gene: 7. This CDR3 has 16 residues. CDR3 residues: CASSYYSGGRGDTQYF. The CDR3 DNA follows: TGTGCCAGCAGTTACTACAGCGGGGGGAGAGGAGATACGCAGTATTTT.

In DNA form, the CDR3 reads TGTGCCAGCAGTGAACTAGCGGGGGGCTACAATGAGCAGTTCTTC. The encoded protein is CASSELAGGYNEQFF. This chain connects TRBV6-4 to TRBJ2-1, with TRBD2 identical over 12 bases. The CDR3 totals 15 residues. V was pared by 3 bases and J by 3 bases, with 0 bases of the junction left unmatched. The germline V gene encodes CDR1 MRHNA and CDR2 SNTAGT.

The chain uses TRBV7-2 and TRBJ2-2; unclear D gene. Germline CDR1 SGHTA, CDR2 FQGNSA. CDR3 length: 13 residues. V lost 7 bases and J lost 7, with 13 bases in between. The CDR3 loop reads CASTTSVRGELFF. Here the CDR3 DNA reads TGTGCCAGCACCACATCCGTCCGCGGGGAGCTGTTTTTT.

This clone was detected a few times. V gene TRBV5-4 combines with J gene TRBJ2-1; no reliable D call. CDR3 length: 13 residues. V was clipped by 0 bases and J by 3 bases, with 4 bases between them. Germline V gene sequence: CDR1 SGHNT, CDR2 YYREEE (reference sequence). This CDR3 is CASSLGSYNEQFF. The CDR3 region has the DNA TGTGCCAGCAGCTTGGGCAGCTACAATGAGCAGTTCTTC. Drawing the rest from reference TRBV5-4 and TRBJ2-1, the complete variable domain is ETGVTQSPTHLIKTRGQQVTLRCSSQSGHNTVSWYQQALGQGPQFIFQYYREEENGRGNFPPRFSGLQFPNYSSELNVNALELDDSALYLCASSLGSYNEQFFGPGTRLTVL.

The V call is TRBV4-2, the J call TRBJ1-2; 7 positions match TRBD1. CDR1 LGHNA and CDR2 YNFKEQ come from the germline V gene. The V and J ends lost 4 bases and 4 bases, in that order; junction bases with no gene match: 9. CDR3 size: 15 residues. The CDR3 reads CASSPDTGAGYGYTF. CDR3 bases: TGTGCCAGCAGCCCAGATACAGGGGCCGGCTATGGCTACACCTTC.